These T cell receptor beta chains were read from a single sample in a study of blood T cell repertoires in COVID-19. The data were produced by immunoSEQ multiplex PCR, yet TCRdb's version contains in-frame clones alone and is incomplete. The sample includes 200,000 to 300,000 clones, 87% of them seen just once. The sequenced material came from peripheral blood. The receptors were gathered from a woman in her fifties or sixties with acute or convalescent COVID-19. The CDR3 runs from the conserved cysteine through the conserved F or W. The order of the fields is D gene, J gene, V gene, clone size, CDR3 DNA, CDR3 protein. The D gene is left open where the match is weak. The size entry is marked missing in some rows and otherwise reads once, few, many or a size class.

>TRBD1|TRBJ2-5|TRBV11-2|.
TGTGCCAGCAGCTCCCTCATTGGGGACAGGGAGTTCCAGTACTTC
CASSSLIGDREFQYF
>.|TRBJ1-1|TRBV5-6|.
TGTGCCAGCAGCTTTGGCAGGGACACTGAAGCTTTCTTT
CASSFGRDTEAFF
>TRBD1|TRBJ1-6|TRBV6-5|.
TGTGCCAGCAGGGCGGGACAGAATTCACCCCTCCACTTT
CASRAGQNSPLHF
>TRBD1|TRBJ1-2|TRBV25-1|few
TGTGCCAGCACCAGGACAGGGGATACGGGCTACACCTTC
CASTRTGDTGYTF
>TRBD1|TRBJ2-1|TRBV5-6|once
TGTGCCAGCAGCTTCGGACAGGGGTCCTACAATGAGCAGTTCTTC
CASSFGQGSYNEQFF
>TRBD1|TRBJ2-7|TRBV19|.
TGTGCCAGTAGTAGCCTATCGGACAGGGGCAAGGGGGGGTACGAGCAGTACTTC
CASSSLSDRGKGGYEQYF
>.|TRBJ2-6|TRBV19|.
TGTGCCAGTACAGAGGACAGTCCGAGCTCTGGGGCCAACGTCCTGACTTTC
CASTEDSPSSGANVLTF
>TRBD1|TRBJ1-2|TRBV6-5|.
TGTGCCAGCAGTTTGGGACAGGCGCCCTATGGCTACACCTTC
CASSLGQAPYGYTF
>TRBD1|TRBJ1-1|TRBV5-1|.
TGCGCCAGCAGCTTGCTGGCCGACAGGGGGCATAGTGAAGCTTTCTTT
CASSLLADRGHSEAFF
>TRBD2|TRBJ2-1|TRBV2|.
TGTGCCAGCAGTGAAACTAGCGGGAGACGGGCTGTTGGCAATGAGCAGTTCTTC
CASSETSGRRAVGNEQFF
>TRBD1|TRBJ1-2|TRBV15|.
TGTGCCACCAGCGGTTGGGGACAGGGGAGGTATGGCTACACCTTC
CATSGWGQGRYGYTF
>TRBD2|TRBJ2-3|TRBV7-2|.
TGTGCCAGCAGCTGGGCTAGCGGCAACACAGATACGCAGTATTTT
CASSWASGNTDTQYF
>.|TRBJ2-7|TRBV7-2|once
TGTGCCAGCAGCTTAGCGAGTAACCGCGAGCAGTACTTC
CASSLASNREQYF
>TRBD2|TRBJ2-3|TRBV18|.
TGTGCCAGCTCACCGAGCGGGGCCAGCACAGATACGCAGTATTTT
CASSPSGASTDTQYF
>TRBD2|TRBJ2-7|TRBV27|.
TGTGCCAGCAGTTTATCGGGACTAGCGGGAGGAGGGCCGGGCGAGCAGTACTTC
CASSLSGLAGGGPGEQYF
>.|TRBJ1-2|TRBV18|.
TGTGCCAGCTCTCCCCAGGGGATCGATGGCTACACCTTC
CASSPQGIDGYTF
>TRBD1|TRBJ1-3|TRBV7-2|.
TGTGCCAGCAGCCCAATCACAGGGGGTGTAAACACCATATATTTT
CASSPITGGVNTIYF
>TRBD2|TRBJ2-7|TRBV7-2|once
TGTGCCAGCAGTATGGGGGGGTTTGAATACGAGCAGTACTTC
CASSMGGFEYEQYF
>TRBD2|TRBJ2-1|TRBV5-1|.
TGCGCCAGCAGCTTGGAGTTAGCGGGTACTGAGCAGTTCTTC
CASSLELAGTEQFF
>.|TRBJ2-1|TRBV28|many
TGTGCCAGCAGTCCACGGACTACCAATGAGCAGTTCTTC
CASSPRTTNEQFF
>TRBD1|TRBJ2-1|TRBV6-5|.
TGTGCCAGCAGGCCGGGACAGACCTACAATGAGCAGTTCTTC
CASRPGQTYNEQFF
>.|TRBJ1-3|TRBV7-2|.
TGTGCCAGCAGCTTAGCGCAGGGGTCTTTTGGAAACACCATATATTTT
CASSLAQGSFGNTIYF